This T cell receptor beta chain was sequenced for a study of T cell responses to AZD1222 COVID-19 vaccine. Findings of the study overall: Among the donors, most were white British and more were female, and clonal diversity was possibly underestimated. Only five or six AZD1222 recipients were seropositive at baseline. Repertoire samples came only from after the peak T cell response. Reportedly, nearly half the spike-specific TCRs target unmutated variant regions.

This clone has only a few counts. What it binds is unknown. The CDR3 is 15 residues long. The trim removed 5 bases at V and 10 bases at J, leaving 11 bases unmatched. Germline CDR1 MNHEY, CDR2 SMNVEV (reference sequence). Profiling relied on immunoSEQ multiplex PCR, and the TCRdb table lists in-frame clones only, not all of them. The data show some 60,000 clones, approximately 80% seen once. The sample consisted of peripheral blood, taken on day 0 of AZD1222 vaccination. The chain employs TRBV27 and TRBJ2-1; 10 bases map to TRBD2. The sequence came from an adult in good health. CDR3 nucleotides: TGTGCCAGCAGTCAAGACCCGGCTAGCGGGAGAGAGCAGTTCTTC. It translates to CASSQDPASGREQFF.